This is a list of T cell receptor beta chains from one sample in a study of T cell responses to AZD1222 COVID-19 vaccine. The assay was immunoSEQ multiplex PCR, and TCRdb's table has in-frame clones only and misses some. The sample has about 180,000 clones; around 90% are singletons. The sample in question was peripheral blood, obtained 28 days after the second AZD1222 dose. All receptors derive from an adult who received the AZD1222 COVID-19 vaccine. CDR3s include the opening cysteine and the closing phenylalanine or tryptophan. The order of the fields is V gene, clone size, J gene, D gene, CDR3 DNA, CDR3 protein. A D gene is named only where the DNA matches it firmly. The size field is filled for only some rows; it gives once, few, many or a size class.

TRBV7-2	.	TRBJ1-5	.	TGTGCCAGCAGCGCAGGGATGAATCAGCCCCAGCATTTT	CASSAGMNQPQHF
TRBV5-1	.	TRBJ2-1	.	TGCGCCAGCAGCTTGGGAGACGGGACCTACAATGAGCAGTTCTTC	CASSLGDGTYNEQFF
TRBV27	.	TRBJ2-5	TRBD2	TGTGCCAGCCGGGTGCCGGGGGAGGGCCAGTACTTC	CASRVPGEGQYF
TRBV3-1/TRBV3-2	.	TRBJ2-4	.	TGTGCCAGCAGCCAAGATTCGGGGGGACAGGACGGCATTCAGTACTTC	CASSQDSGGQDGIQYF
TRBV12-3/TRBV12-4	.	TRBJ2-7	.	TGTGCCAGCAGTGTCAGGGGATACGAGCAGTACTTC	CASSVRGYEQYF
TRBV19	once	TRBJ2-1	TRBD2	TGTGCCAGTACTAACTCAGCGGGACCGCACAATGAGCAGTTCTTC	CASTNSAGPHNEQFF
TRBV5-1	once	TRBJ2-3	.	TGCGCCAGCGCACCTGGACAGTCCACAGATACGCAGTATTTT	CASAPGQSTDTQYF
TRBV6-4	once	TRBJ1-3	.	TGTGCCAGCAGTGACTCGAGCGGGCAGGCTTCTGGAAACACCATATATTTT	CASSDSSGQASGNTIYF
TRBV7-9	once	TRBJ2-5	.	TGTGCCAGCAGCTTCGTTGTAGGGACGGGACGCCAAGAGACCCAGTACTTC	CASSFVVGTGRQETQYF
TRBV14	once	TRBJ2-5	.	TGTGCCAGCAGCCAACTCGGGAAGGTGGAGACCCAGTACTTC	CASSQLGKVETQYF
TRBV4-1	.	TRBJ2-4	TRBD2	TGCGCCAGCAGCCAAGTAGCGGGGCCGCCAAATCTAGCCAAAAACATTCAGTACTTC	CASSQVAGPPNLAKNIQYF
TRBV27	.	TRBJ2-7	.	TGTGCCAGCAGTTGGAGGAGTTTC	CASSWRSF
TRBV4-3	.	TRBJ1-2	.	TGCGCCAGCAGCCAAGCGGGAGCTTGGGAGGGCTACACCTTC	CASSQAGAWEGYTF
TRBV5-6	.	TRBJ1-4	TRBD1	TGTGCCAGCAGCTTGGGAGACAGGGATGAAAAACTGTTTTTT	CASSLGDRDEKLFF
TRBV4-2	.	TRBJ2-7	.	TGTGCCAGCAGCCAATCGTCAGGGGGGGTAACCTACGAGCAGTACTTC	CASSQSSGGVTYEQYF
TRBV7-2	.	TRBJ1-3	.	TGTGCCAGCAGCCCGGGGACAAACTCTGGAAACACCATATATTTT	CASSPGTNSGNTIYF
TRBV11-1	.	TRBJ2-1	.	TGTGCCAGCAGCTTATGGGCGGCCTACAATGAGCAGTTCTTC	CASSLWAAYNEQFF
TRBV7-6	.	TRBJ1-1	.	TGTGCCAGCAGCTCCATCCGGACTGGGGAAGCTTTCTTT	CASSSIRTGEAFF
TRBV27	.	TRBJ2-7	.	TGTGCCAGCAGTAACAAACCCGGGCTCACTAAGGGCTACGAGCAGTACTTC	CASSNKPGLTKGYEQYF
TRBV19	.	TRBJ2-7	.	TGTGCCAGTAGTATCGTCATAACCGGAGGATCCCTCCGCGAGCAGTACTTC	CASSIVITGGSLREQYF
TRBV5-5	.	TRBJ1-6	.	TGTGCCAGCAGCTTGGGAAGCGTGCCAAATTCACCCCTCCACTTT	CASSLGSVPNSPLHF
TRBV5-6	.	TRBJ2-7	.	TGTGCCAGCAGCTTGGCGGGAGTGTACGAGCAGTACTTC	CASSLAGVYEQYF
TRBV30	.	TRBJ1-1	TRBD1	TGTGCCTGGAGTATTCCGGGACAGACGAACACTGAAGCTTTCTTT	CAWSIPGQTNTEAFF
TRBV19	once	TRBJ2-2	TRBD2	TGTGCCAGTAGGGGGCCCGGACTAGCGGGAGGGTCCAGGACCGGGGAGCTGTTTTTT	CASRGPGLAGGSRTGELFF
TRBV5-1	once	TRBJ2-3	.	TGCGCCAGCAGCTTGCAGGGCACAGATACGCAGTATTTT	CASSLQGTDTQYF
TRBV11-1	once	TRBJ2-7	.	TGTGCCAGCAGCTTAGCGTTACTAGCTTACGAGCAGTACTTC	CASSLALLAYEQYF
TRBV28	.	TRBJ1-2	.	TGTGCCAGCAGGACCACAGACAGGCTTCGCGGCTACACCTTC	CASRTTDRLRGYTF
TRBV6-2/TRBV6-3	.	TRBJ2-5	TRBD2	TGTGCCAGCAGTTTTGGACTAGCGGGAGGCAGGGAGACCCAGTACTTC	CASSFGLAGGRETQYF
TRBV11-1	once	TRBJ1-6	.	TGTGCCAGCAGCGAAAGGACAGCAGGCCTTAATTCACCCCTCCACTTT	CASSERTAGLNSPLHF
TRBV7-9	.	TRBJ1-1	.	TGTGCCAGCAGCTTAGTTATGGCTAACACTGAAGCTTTCTTT	CASSLVMANTEAFF
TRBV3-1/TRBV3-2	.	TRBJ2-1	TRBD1	TGTGCCAGCAGCCAAGAGGGGACAGGGGGCTCCTACAATGAGCAGTTCTTC	CASSQEGTGGSYNEQFF
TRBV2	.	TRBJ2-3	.	TGTGCCAGCAGTCCTTTACAGGCTAGCACAGATACGCAGTATTTT	CASSPLQASTDTQYF
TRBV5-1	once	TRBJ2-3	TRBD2	TGCGCCAGCAGCCTGCGGGGAGGGGAGGCAGATACGCAGTATTTT	CASSLRGGEADTQYF
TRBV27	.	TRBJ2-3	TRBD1	TGTGCCAGCAGCACAGGGACAGCCAGCACAGATACGCAGTATTTT	CASSTGTASTDTQYF
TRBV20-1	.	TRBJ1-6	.	TGCAGTGCCCCTGATAATTCACCCCTCCACTTT	CSAPDNSPLHF
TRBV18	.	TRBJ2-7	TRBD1	TGTGCCAGCTCACCAGGGACAGGGCGGAACGAGCAGTACTTC	CASSPGTGRNEQYF
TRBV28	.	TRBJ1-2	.	TGTGCCCTGTGGAGGATGGATGGCTACACCTTC	CALWRMDGYTF
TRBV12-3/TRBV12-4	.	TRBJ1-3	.	TGTGCCAGCAGTTTTTCTTCCGGAAACACCATATATTTT	CASSFSSGNTIYF
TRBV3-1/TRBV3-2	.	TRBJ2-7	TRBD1	TGTGCCAGCAGCAACGGACAGGGTCCCTATGAGCAGTACTTC	CASSNGQGPYEQYF
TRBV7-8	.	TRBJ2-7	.	TGTGCCAGCAGCGTGAGCAGGGGCCGCACCTACGAGCAGTACTTC	CASSVSRGRTYEQYF
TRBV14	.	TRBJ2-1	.	TGTGCCAGCAGCGCGGGACTCTACAATGAGCAGTTCTTC	CASSAGLYNEQFF
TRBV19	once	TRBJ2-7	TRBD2	TGTGCCAGTAGTATCAGCGGGGGGCCCACTTACGAGCAGTACTTC	CASSISGGPTYEQYF
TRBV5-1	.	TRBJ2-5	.	TGCGCCAGCAGCTTGAGGGCAGGGGCTAGGAGGGAGACCCAGTACTTC	CASSLRAGARRETQYF
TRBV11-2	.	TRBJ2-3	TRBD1	TGTGCCAGCAGAGAAGGGACAGTCACAGATACGCAGTATTTT	CASREGTVTDTQYF
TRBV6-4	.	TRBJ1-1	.	TGTGCCAGCAGTGAGGACACCAAAGCTTTCTTT	CASSEDTKAFF
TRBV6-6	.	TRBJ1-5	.	TGTGCCAGCAGTTACCTGGACCCACAGCCCCAGCATTTT	CASSYLDPQPQHF
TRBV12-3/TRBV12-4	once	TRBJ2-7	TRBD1	TGTGCCAGCAGACAACGACAGGGATACGAGCAGTACTTC	CASRQRQGYEQYF
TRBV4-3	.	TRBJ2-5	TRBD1	TGCGCCAGCAGCGGGACAGGGATAGGAGAGACCCAGTACTTC	CASSGTGIGETQYF
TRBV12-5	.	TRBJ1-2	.	TGTGCTAGTGCTCCCTCTGGGCAGCGAGGCTACACCTTC	CASAPSGQRGYTF
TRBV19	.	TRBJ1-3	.	TGTGCCAGTAGTATTGCGGCCTCCGCTGGAAACACCATATATTTT	CASSIAASAGNTIYF
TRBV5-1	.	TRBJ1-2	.	TGCGCCAGCAGCTTGTTAGGTGAGGGGAACTATGGCTACACCTTC	CASSLLGEGNYGYTF
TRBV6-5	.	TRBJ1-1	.	TGTGCCAGCAGCCACAACGGCCTCGAGGAGGCTTTCTTT	CASSHNGLEEAFF
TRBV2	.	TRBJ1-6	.	TGTGCCAGCAGTGAAAATCCCGGGGGTTCACCCCTCCACTTT	CASSENPGGSPLHF
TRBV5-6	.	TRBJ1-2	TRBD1	TGTGCCAGCAGCCCTGGGACAGGGGCTCAATACACCTTC	CASSPGTGAQYTF
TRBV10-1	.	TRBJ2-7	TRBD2	TGCGCCAGCAGTGATGGAATAGCGGGAGGAGTTGACGCTTACGAGCAGTACTTC	CASSDGIAGGVDAYEQYF
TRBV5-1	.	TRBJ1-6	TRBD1	TGCGCCAGCAGCACGACAGGGAGCTCCTATAATTCACCCCTCCACTTT	CASSTTGSSYNSPLHF
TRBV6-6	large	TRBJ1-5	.	TGTGCCAGCAGTTACTCGGGGTCAAATCAGCCCCAGCATTTT	CASSYSGSNQPQHF
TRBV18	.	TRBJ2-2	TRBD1	TGTGCCAGCTCTACGGGACAGTACACCGGGGAGCTGTTTTTT	CASSTGQYTGELFF
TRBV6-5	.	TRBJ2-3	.	TGTGCCAGCAGTTACGAGGGAGGGGGCGGGGCAGATACGCAGTATTTT	CASSYEGGGGADTQYF